This entry describes one T cell receptor (beta chain). Data came from immunoSEQ multiplex PCR; TCRdb stores just in-frame clones and leaves some out. The sample includes roughly 250,000 clones, about 87% of them seen just once. This sample was included in a study of blood T cell repertoires in COVID-19. Study overall: T cells, B-cell-depleted T cells, or PBMCs provided the cDNA or gDNA that served as material.

Trimming stripped 2 bases from V and 1 base from J, with 8 bases between. In germline, CDR1 is MNHEY, CDR2 SMNVEV (reference sequence). This CDR3 has 15 amino acids. Sequencing input: PBMCs or T cells enriched from blood (not recorded which). This chain joins TRBV27 and TRBJ2-2; D might be TRBD1 (6 bases). The sequence was collected from a woman aged 25 to 39 with acute COVID-19. The DNA of the CDR3 is TGTGCCAGCAGTTTAGGGACATGGAACACCGGGGAGCTGTTTTTT. It translates to CASSLGTWNTGELFF.